This entry describes one T cell receptor (beta chain). Antigen specificity is unknown. These data come from a study of shared clonotypes between healthy human individuals. Free of recent acute infections or vaccinations, the donors were healthy HIV-negative adults. CD8 memory was a combination of CD45RO+ cells and CCR7-negative CD45RA+ TemRA cells. In the study's own analysis: Because ImmunoSEQ provided only junction sequences with no quality scores, the filtering differed. Profiled with immunoSEQ multiplex PCR; TCRdb holds only in-frame clones, not every one. V and J calls and clone size follow that table, whereas D and trimming were derived from the DNA. Among roughly 380,000 clones, roughly 96% were seen once, and the ten largest hold approximately 0.3%. Study-wide points: Investigators expected sequencing depth to affect clonotype sharing among donors.

With 0 bases removed from V and 0 bases from J, the gap between germline ends came to 9 bases. Germline CDR1 reads SGHRS; CDR2 reads YFSETQ. The CDR3 spans 15 residues. V is TRBV5-1 and J is TRBJ1-2; D gene ambiguous. The sequencing input was memory CD8+ T cells sorted from blood. As to subset: CD45RO+ cells pooled with CCR7-negative TemRA cells. The sequence derives from a man in his thirties or forties in good health. For the CDR3, the DNA is TGCGCCAGCAGCTTGGCCGGTGGGGCTAACTATGGCTACACCTTC. Translation gives CASSLAGGANYGYTF.